A selection of T cell receptor beta chains follows, all from one sample in a study of CD8+CD57+ T cells in acquired aplastic anemia. TCRdb independently ran MiXCR on the reads; one entry per CDR3 protein. Among under 350,000 distinct CDR3 sequences listed, approximately 57% were seen once. The sample taken for sequencing was sorted CD4+, CD8+, or CD8+CD57+ T cells (not recorded which) from PBMCs. The source is a human donor with aplastic anemia. CDR3s include the opening cysteine and the closing phenylalanine or tryptophan. The order of the fields is J gene, clone size, V gene, D gene, CDR3 DNA, CDR3 protein. D genes are given only for firm matches. Expanded clones are given a class, and other clones once, few, many or no size at all.

TRBJ1-1	NA	TRBV24-1	TRBD1	TGTGCCACCAGTGCGACAGGGATGAACACTGAAGCTTTCTTT	CATSATGMNTEAFF
TRBJ1-5	NA	TRBV25-1	TRBD1	TGTGCCAGCAGTACCACAGGGGGCAATCAGCCCCAGCATTTT	CASSTTGGNQPQHF
TRBJ2-7	many	TRBV6-1	TRBD1	TGTGCCAGCGGGACAGGGGGCGTTAACTACGAGCAGTACTTC	CASGTGGVNYEQYF
TRBJ1-1	few	TRBV20-1	NA	TGCAGTGCTAGACTTCCGACAGGCTTGAACACTGAAGCTTTCTTT	CSARLPTGLNTEAFF
TRBJ1-1	NA	TRBV9	NA	TGTGCCAGCAGCGTAGGACGAGGGGCGGGGAACACTGAAGCTTTCTTT	CASSVGRGAGNTEAFF
TRBJ1-2	NA	TRBV5-6	TRBD1	TGTGCCAGCAGCTGGGGGGGCGGACAGGGAAACTATGGCTACACCTTC	CASSWGGGQGNYGYTF
TRBJ2-2	many	TRBV12-3/TRBV12-4	NA	TGTGCCAGCAGTCCGGACACCGGGGAGCTGTTTTTT	CASSPDTGELFF
TRBJ1-1	NA	TRBV20-1	NA	TGCAGTGCTAGTCGGGGGGCGAACACTGAAGCTTTCTTT	CSASRGANTEAFF
TRBJ1-3	many	TRBV11-1	NA	TGTGCCAGCAGCTCCGGGCGGACAGAGGCTGGAAACACCATATATTTT	CASSSGRTEAGNTIYF
TRBJ2-2	NA	TRBV6-1	TRBD1	TGTGCCAGCAGACAGGGGCCAAACACCGGGGAGCTGTTTTTT	CASRQGPNTGELFF
TRBJ1-1	NA	TRBV15	NA	TGTGCCACCAGCAGAGATCGAAACCCTTACGCGTTGAACACTGAAGCTTTCTTT	CATSRDRNPYALNTEAFF
TRBJ2-7	NA	TRBV9	NA	TGTGCCAGCAGCGTCTCCGCAGGGATTTCCTACGAGCAGTACTTC	CASSVSAGISYEQYF
TRBJ1-4	NA	TRBV5-1	NA	TGCGCCAGCAGCTTGCAAATCGGGGCAACTAATGAAAAACTGTTTTTT	CASSLQIGATNEKLFF
TRBJ1-5	NA	TRBV7-6	NA	TGTGCCAGCAGCTTGAATCTGGGGTTGGCTCAGCCCCAGCATTTT	CASSLNLGLAQPQHF
TRBJ2-7	many	TRBV20-1	NA	TGCAGTGCTACTTTCATCGCTGGACTAACCCTCGAGCAGTACTTC	CSATFIAGLTLEQYF
TRBJ2-7	NA	TRBV20-1	TRBD2	TGCAGTGCTAGTTTGGTAGCGGGCTACGAGCAGTACTTC	CSASLVAGYEQYF
TRBJ2-7	NA	TRBV4-2	NA	TGTGCCAGCAGCCCCTTGCAGGGCGAGCAGTACTTC	CASSPLQGEQYF
TRBJ1-3	NA	TRBV2	TRBD1	TGTGCCAGCAGGAGGGGCTCTTCGACAGGGAACACCATATATTTT	CASRRGSSTGNTIYF
TRBJ1-2	NA	TRBV7-8	NA	TGTGCCAGCAGCTTGGGGGGGGGCCAAAACTATGGCTACACCTTC	CASSLGGGQNYGYTF
TRBJ2-7	NA	TRBV19	NA	TGTGCCAGTAGTACGGACCGACAGACAAGGACCTACGAGCAGTACTTC	CASSTDRQTRTYEQYF
TRBJ2-3	NA	TRBV24-1	TRBD2	TGTGCCACCACTGAGGGTAGCGGGGGGGCAATAGATACGCAGTATTTT	CATTEGSGGAIDTQYF
TRBJ2-3	NA	TRBV29-1	TRBD1	TGCAGCGCCCATCGGGACAGGGTGGATTTCCAGTATTTT	CSAHRDRVDFQYF
TRBJ1-2	many	TRBV7-9	NA	TGTGCCAGCAGCTTAGGGGCAGTCTATGGCTACACCTTC	CASSLGAVYGYTF
TRBJ2-2	NA	TRBV7-8	TRBD2	TGTGCCAGCAGCTCTAGCGGGGGCCGACCCGGGGAGCTGTTTTTT	CASSSSGGRPGELFF
TRBJ2-1	NA	TRBV7-8	TRBD1	TGTGCCAGCAGCCTTGTCAGGGGGCGCCAAGGGAATGAGCAGTTCTTC	CASSLVRGRQGNEQFF
TRBJ2-1	NA	TRBV24-1	NA	TGTGCCACCAGCGGGGCCTACAATGAGCAGTTCTTC	CATSGAYNEQFF
TRBJ2-7	few	TRBV6-2/TRBV6-3	TRBD1	TGTGCCAGCGCCAGGGACAGGGCACCCTACGAGCAGTACTTC	CASARDRAPYEQYF
TRBJ2-1	NA	TRBV11-3	NA	TGTGCCAGCTTAACAGAGTGGAGCTCCTACAATGAGCAGTTCTTC	CASLTEWSSYNEQFF
TRBJ2-3	NA	TRBV19	NA	TGTGCCAGTAGTATTGCGGGGGCAACAGATACGCAGTATTTT	CASSIAGATDTQYF
TRBJ2-7	NA	TRBV9	NA	TGTGCCAGCAGCGAGGCCGCTCAGGGCCACGAGCAGTACTTC	CASSEAAQGHEQYF
TRBJ1-1	few	TRBV6-4	NA	TGTGCCAGCAGTGACCGGGACAACACTGAAGCTTTCTTT	CASSDRDNTEAFF
TRBJ1-3	NA	TRBV10-1	TRBD1	TGCGCCATCAGTGAATGTTTGATTTGGGACAGGGAGGGAAACACCATATACTTT	CAISECLIWDREGNTIYF